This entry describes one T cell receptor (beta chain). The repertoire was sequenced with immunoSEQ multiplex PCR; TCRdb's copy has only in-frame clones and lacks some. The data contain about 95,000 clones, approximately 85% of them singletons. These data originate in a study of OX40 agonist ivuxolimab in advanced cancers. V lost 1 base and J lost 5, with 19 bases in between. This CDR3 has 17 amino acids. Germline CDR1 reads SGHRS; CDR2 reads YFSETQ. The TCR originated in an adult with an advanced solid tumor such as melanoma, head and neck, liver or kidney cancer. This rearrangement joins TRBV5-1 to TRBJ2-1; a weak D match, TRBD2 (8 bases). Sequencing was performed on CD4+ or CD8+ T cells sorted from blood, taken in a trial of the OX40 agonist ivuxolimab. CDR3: CASSLMGQRESHNEQFF. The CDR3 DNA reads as TGCGCCAGCAGCTTGATGGGACAGCGGGAGTCCCACAATGAGCAGTTCTTC.